The 4 T cell receptor beta chains in this list originate from one sample, sequenced in a study of regulatory T cells in long-lasting Graves disease. The TCR beta library used iRepertoire HTBI primers with Arm-PCR amplification of CDR3. Using its own MiXCR run on the multiplex PCR reads, TCRdb lists one record per CDR3 protein. In the table there are about 660,000 distinct CDR3 sequences, about 30% of which are singletons. Time point: persistent/refractory GD, antithyroid drugs over 5 years with positive TRAb. The TCR library was made from RNA that had been extracted from PBMCs in TRIzol. Sequenced material: peripheral blood mononuclear cells (PBMCs), taken when the disease was refractory, from a patient treated with antithyroid drugs. Receptors were obtained from a female donor with Graves disease.

The chain carries TRBV12-3 or TRBV12-4 and TRBJ2-6; TRBD2 aligns across 8 bases. This CDR3 comprises 17 residues. The junction had 6 bases not matched to a gene; V was cut back by 5 bases and J by 0 bases. As DNA, the CDR3 is TGTGCCAGCAGTGAGATAGCGGGGTTCTCTGGGGCCAACGTCCTGACTTTC. It is translated as CASSEIAGFSGANVLTF.

This chain joins TRBV19 and TRBJ1-2; D remains unclear. Germline V gives CDR1 LNHDA, CDR2 SQIVND (reference sequence). The CDR3 has 13 amino acids. Trimming took 6 bases from V and 3 from J, leaving 11 bases between them. The CDR3 nucleotides are TGTGCCAGTAGAAGGGATGGGTACTATGGCTACACCTTC. Amino acids: CASRRDGYYGYTF. Variable domain in full (rest from reference TRBV19 and TRBJ1-2): DGGITQSPKYLFRKEGQNVTLSCEQNLNHDAMYWYRQDPGQGLRLIYYSQIVNDFQKGDIAEGYSVSREKKESFPLTVTSAQKNPTAFYLCASRRDGYYGYTFGSGTRLTVV.

The V call is TRBV7-3, the J call TRBJ1-1; D perhaps matches TRBD1 (6 bases). The CDR3 spans 13 residues. V lost 5 bases and J lost 5, with 12 bases in between. Germline loops: CDR1 SGHTA, CDR2 FQGTGA. The CDR3 reads CASSINTGTEAFF. For the CDR3, the DNA is TGTGCCAGCAGCATAAATACAGGGACTGAAGCTTTCTTT.

This clonotype was observed a handful of times. The chain recombines TRBV2 with TRBJ2-7, with TRBD1 matching 10 bases. This CDR3 is built from 13 residues. Germline values: CDR1 SNHLY, CDR2 FYNNEI. The CDR3 sequence is CATRDRGNYEQYF. The DNA of the CDR3 is TGTGCTACCCGGGACAGGGGTAATTACGAGCAGTACTTC.